The rows below give T cell receptor beta chains drawn from one sample of a study of cytomegalovirus exposure and HLA in healthy donors. The method was immunoSEQ multiplex PCR; TCRdb's version includes in-frame clones alone and lacks a portion of them. The table lists 55,000 to 85,000 clones, 94% of them singletons. Source material: PBMCs. These receptors were taken from a woman aged 18-30 years in good health and CMV-seronegative. CDR3s include the opening cysteine and the closing phenylalanine or tryptophan. The D gene is left open where the match is weak. Only part of the rows carry a size: once, few, many, or a class if the clone is expanded.

>.|TRBJ2-5|.|TRBV9
CASSVESGGETQYF
TGTGCCAGCAGCGTAGAGTCGGGGGGCGAGACCCAGTACTTC
>.|TRBJ2-1|.|TRBV6-5
CASSPPGGGQFF
TGTGCCAGCAGTCCCCCCGGAGGAGGGCAGTTCTTC
>.|TRBJ2-3|.|TRBV27
CASSSGTDTQYF
TGTGCCAGTAGCTCTGGCACAGATACGCAGTATTTT
>TRBD1|TRBJ1-1|.|TRBV6-6
CASSTGQMNTEAFF
TGTGCCAGCAGTACGGGACAGATGAACACTGAAGCTTTCTTT
>TRBD1|TRBJ1-4|.|TRBV9
CASSVHFRDRGEKLFF
TGTGCCAGCAGCGTTCATTTCCGAGACAGGGGTGAAAAACTGTTTTTT
>TRBD2|TRBJ2-2|.|TRBV19
CASSISGGNGELFF
TGTGCCAGTAGTATCAGCGGGGGGAACGGGGAGCTGTTTTTT
>.|TRBJ2-5|.|TRBV4-3
CASSQEVARQQYF
TGCGCCAGCAGCCAAGAAGTCGCGCGGCAGCAGTACTTC
>.|TRBJ2-7|.|TRBV11-2
CASSLARYEQYF
TGTGCCAGCAGCTTAGCCCGCTACGAGCAGTACTTC
>.|TRBJ2-3|.|TRBV28
CAAEGGLTQYF
TGTGCCGCCGAGGGTGGCCTTACGCAGTATTTT
>TRBD1|TRBJ2-7|.|TRBV29-1
CSGTGSGSYEQYF
TGCAGCGGGACAGGGTCGGGCTCCTACGAGCAGTACTTC
>.|TRBJ1-1|.|TRBV5-4
CASSIQNTEAFF
TGTGCCAGCAGCATACAGAACACTGAAGCTTTCTTT
>TRBD1|TRBJ2-1|.|TRBV27
CASSSRQGAHNEQFF
TGTGCCAGCAGTTCCCGACAGGGGGCCCACAATGAGCAGTTCTTC
>TRBD2|TRBJ2-3|.|TRBV10-3
CAIRWTSGGASVDTQYF
TGTGCCATCCGCTGGACTAGCGGGGGGGCGTCAGTAGATACGCAGTATTTT
>TRBD1|TRBJ2-3|.|TRBV10-3
CAMGPGTGADTQYF
TGTGCCATGGGCCCAGGGACAGGGGCAGATACGCAGTATTTT
>.|TRBJ1-5|.|TRBV9
CASSATGTQPQHF
TGTGCCAGCAGCGCAACAGGTACTCAGCCCCAGCATTTT
>.|TRBJ1-6|once|TRBV6-6
CASSPGAPYNSPLHF
TGTGCCAGCAGTCCAGGGGCCCCCTATAATTCACCCCTCCACTTT
>TRBD2|TRBJ2-7|.|TRBV28
CASSLSVAGLYEQYF
TGTGCCAGCAGTTTATCTGTAGCGGGCCTCTACGAGCAGTACTTC
>.|TRBJ1-1|.|TRBV6-5
CASSYSGAEAFF
TGTGCCAGCAGTTATTCAGGGGCTGAAGCTTTCTTT
>TRBD1|TRBJ1-2|.|TRBV10-3
CAIPDREDGYTF
TGTGCCATTCCCGACAGGGAGGATGGCTACACCTTC
>TRBD1|TRBJ1-1|.|TRBV7-9
CASSFPGQGKFEAFF
TGTGCCAGCAGCTTTCCGGGACAGGGGAAATTCGAAGCTTTCTTT
>.|TRBJ1-5|.|TRBV6-4
CASSIRVQPQHF
TGTGCCAGCAGCATCAGGGTTCAGCCCCAGCATTTT
>TRBD1|TRBJ2-7|.|TRBV11-2
CASSSVKGQVSSYEQYF
TGTGCCAGCAGCTCCGTCAAGGGACAGGTTAGCTCCTACGAGCAGTACTTC
>TRBD2|TRBJ2-1|.|TRBV4-2
CASSQDLRWLAGNNEQFF
TGTGCCAGCAGCCAAGATCTCCGGTGGCTAGCGGGAAACAATGAGCAGTTCTTC
>TRBD1|TRBJ1-5|.|TRBV4-3
CASTCRGLQPQHF
TGCGCCAGCACCTGTAGGGGGCTTCAGCCCCAGCATTTT
>.|TRBJ1-1|.|TRBV6-5
CASRPGVLTEAFF
TGTGCCAGCAGGCCGGGGGTTCTCACTGAAGCTTTCTTT
>TRBD2|TRBJ2-1|.|TRBV27
CASGDFPGLAGNEQFF
TGTGCCAGCGGGGACTTTCCGGGACTAGCAGGCAATGAGCAGTTCTTC
>TRBD1|TRBJ1-3|.|TRBV29-1
CSVEKTGFSGNTIYF
TGCAGCGTCGAAAAGACAGGGTTCTCTGGAAACACCATATATTTT